The 21 T cell receptor beta chains listed next were all sequenced from one sample in a study of cytomegalovirus exposure and HLA in healthy donors (TCRdb year 2017). Library preparation was by the immunoSEQ multiplex PCR assay. TCRdb stores this immuneACCESS table with in-frame sequences only. Part of the clones is absent; in the studies checked, under half of the shortfall reflects unresolved V genes, and no reason is known for the rest. The sample table lists hundreds of thousands of clones, approximately 83% of them with a count of one. Around 1.2% of the sample goes to the ten largest clones. What was sequenced was PBMCs. The origin of the receptors is a woman in her thirties in good health and CMV-seropositive.

The J gene is TRBJ1-2, the V gene TRBV6-5; D unclear. V lost 7 bases and J 1 base, leaving 13 bases between the germline ends. The CDR3 runs 14 residues. Germline V gene data show CDR1 as MNHEY and CDR2 as SVGAGI. The DNA of the CDR3 is TGTGCCAGCACCCGTTACGGGAGTAACTATGGCTACACCTTC. This translates into CASTRYGSNYGYTF.

In this sample, this clone turned up once. V is TRBV7-9 and J is TRBJ2-7; TRBD2 matches at 8 bases. The V gene end was trimmed by 5 bases and the J gene end by 5 bases; junction bases not matched to a gene: 14. Germline V CDR1 and CDR2: SEHNR, FQNEAQ (reference sequence). This CDR3 has 16 amino acids. The CDR3 sequence: CASSPTSGRGADEQYF. CDR3 bases: TGTGCCAGCAGCCCCACCTCCGGGCGGGGGGCCGACGAGCAGTACTTC.

The chain links TRBV30 to TRBJ2-2; 12 bases match TRBD1. CDR1 and CDR2 (germline): GTSNPN, SVGIG (reference sequence). V gave up 8 bases and J gave up 2 bases; unmatched junction bases: 0. The CDR3 totals 13 residues. The CDR3 DNA reads TGTGCCGGGACAGGGGGCAACACCGGGGAGCTGTTTTTT. It specifies CAGTGGNTGELFF.

The rearrangement uses TRBV7-6 and TRBJ1-4, with unresolved D. Germline loops: CDR1 SGHVS, CDR2 FNYEAQ. V lost 5 bases and J lost 5, with 9 bases in between. The CDR3 length is 13 residues. The CDR3 DNA is TGTGCCAGCAGCCAATTCCCCAATGAAAAACTGTTTTTT. Amino acids: CASSQFPNEKLFF. Combining the CDR3 with reference TRBV7-6 and TRBJ1-4 gives the whole variable domain GAGVSQSPRYKVTKRGQDVALRCDPISGHVSLYWYRQALGQGPEFLTYFNYEAQQDKSGLPNDRFSAERPEGSISTLTIQRTEQRDSAMYRCASSQFPNEKLFFGSGTQLSVL.

The rearrangement joins TRBV7-9 to TRBJ1-3; 7 bases are shared with TRBD1. Per the germline V gene, CDR1 is SEHNR and CDR2 is FQNEAQ (reference sequence). J lost 4 bases, V lost 4 bases, and 4 bases had no gene match. The CDR3 runs to 14 residues. The DNA for the CDR3 is TGTGCCAGCAGCTCGACAGGGCCGGGAAACACCATATATTTT. Translated, it gives CASSSTGPGNTIYF.

The CDR3 sequence: CASSPETGGTNEQFF. The CDR3, as DNA: TGTGCCAGCTCACCCGAAACAGGGGGGACCAATGAGCAGTTCTTC. This chain uses TRBV18 with TRBJ2-1; 8 bases match TRBD1. The germline V gene has CDR1 KGHSH and CDR2 LQKENI. The CDR3 runs to 15 residues. V lost 3 bases and J lost 6; bases outside the gene matches: 7.

The chain links TRBV7-2 to TRBJ2-5; D ambiguous. The CDR3 is made up of 13 amino acids. CDR1 and CDR2 (germline): SGHTA, FQGNSA. The V end was cut by 5 bases, the J end by 2 bases, with 9 bases between. The CDR3 is CASSPRRQETQYF. Written as DNA, the CDR3 is TGTGCCAGCAGCCCCCGGCGGCAAGAGACCCAGTACTTC.

The V gene is TRBV30, the J gene TRBJ2-3, with 9 nucleotides matching TRBD2. The germline CDR1 and CDR2 sequences are GTSNPN and SVGIG (reference sequence). V shed 4 bases and J 4 bases; nucleotides not matched to a gene: 3. This CDR3 comprises 13 residues. CDR3 sequence: CAWKRTSADTQYF. The CDR3 DNA sequence: TGTGCCTGGAAAAGGACTAGCGCAGATACGCAGTATTTT.

The rearrangement uses TRBV10-3 and TRBJ1-5, with 10 bases aligning to TRBD1. The CDR3 is 14 residues long. Unmatched junction bases numbered 7, after V lost 4 bases and J lost 10 bases. The germline CDR1 and CDR2 sequences are ENHRY and SYGVKD. CDR3 in amino acids: CAISAGTGDGPQHF. DNA for the CDR3: TGTGCCATCAGTGCAGGGACAGGGGACGGACCCCAGCATTTT.

The chain is built from TRBV9 and TRBJ1-3, with 7 bases fitting TRBD1. There are 16 residues in the CDR3. Looked up from germline, CDR1 is SGDLS and CDR2 is YYNGEE. Trimming removed 0 bases from V and 6 bases from J; junction bases left unmatched: 9. CDR3 residues: CASSVALITGENTIYF. The CDR3 coding sequence is TGTGCCAGCAGCGTAGCACTCATAACAGGGGAAAACACCATATATTTT.

The J gene is TRBJ2-1, the V gene TRBV4-2; 8 positions match TRBD2. CDR3 length equals 15 residues. The ends lost 6 bases at V and 2 bases at J; junction bases unmatched: 6. Germline CDR1 reads LGHNA; CDR2 reads YNFKEQ. DNA of the CDR3: TGTGCCAGCAGTCCTCTAGCGGGCCCCTACAATGAGCAGTTCTTC. It translates to CASSPLAGPYNEQFF.

This clone was counted a few times. The rearrangement joins TRBV9 to TRBJ2-7, with D perhaps TRBD2 (5 bases). Germline-derived CDR1 and CDR2 are SGDLS and YYNGEE. This CDR3 region has 15 residues. Between the trimmed V and J ends, which lost 0 bases and 4 bases, there was a span of 14 bases. CDR3 amino acids: CASSVEEGPWYEQYF. The CDR3 nucleotides are TGTGCCAGCAGCGTAGAAGAGGGTCCCTGGTACGAGCAGTACTTC.

V usage is TRBV30 and J usage is TRBJ2-7; TRBD2 aligns across 10 bases. Germline CDR1 GTSNPN, CDR2 SVGIG (reference sequence). J gave up 2 bases and V 4 bases, and 2 bases lay outside the gene matches. CDR3 length: 13 residues. CDR3 protein: CAWKLAGAYEQYF. The DNA for the CDR3 is TGTGCCTGGAAGCTAGCGGGAGCCTACGAGCAGTACTTC.

The chain uses TRBV19 and TRBJ2-1; D ambiguous. Trimming stripped 0 bases from V and 6 bases from J, with 12 bases between. The CDR3 covers 15 residues. Germline CDR1 and CDR2: LNHDA and SQIVND (reference sequence). In DNA form, the CDR3 reads TGTGCCAGTAGTATAGAGTCCTCCCCGGTCAATGAGCAGTTCTTC. This gives the protein CASSIESSPVNEQFF.

V and J are TRBV10-3 and TRBJ2-3; possible D gene TRBD2, 6 bases. The CDR3 is 16 amino acids. CDR1 is ENHRY and CDR2 is SYGVKD in the germline V gene. V gave up 4 bases and J gave up 4 bases, with 18 bases separating them. CDR3 sequence reads: CAISVTPGSPADTQYF. The DNA of the CDR3 is TGTGCCATCAGTGTGACTCCCGGGAGTCCGGCAGATACGCAGTATTTT.

The chain links TRBV30 to TRBJ1-2, with TRBD1 identical over 10 bases. The CDR3 is 16 amino acids. Germline V gives CDR1 GTSNPN, CDR2 SVGIG (reference sequence). V lost 0 bases, J lost 7 bases, and 11 bases stayed unmatched. The DNA for the CDR3 is TGTGCCTGGAGTGTGATCTCAGGACAGGGGGTACGTGGCTACACCTTC. Translation: CAWSVISGQGVRGYTF.

The rearrangement links TRBV28 to TRBJ2-3; tentative D call: TRBD2 (6 bases). Trimming removed 2 bases at V and 5 bases at J, with 11 bases between. Germline values: CDR1 MDHEN, CDR2 SYDVKM. The CDR3 sequence is 14 residues long. CDR3 in amino acids: CASSLGREVDTQYF. DNA of the CDR3: TGTGCCAGCAGTTTAGGCAGGGAGGTAGATACGCAGTATTTT. Drawing the rest from reference TRBV28 and TRBJ2-3, the complete variable domain is DVKVTQSSRYLVKRTGEKVFLECVQDMDHENMFWYRQDPGLGLRLIYFSYDVKMKEKGDIPEGYSVSREKKERFSLILESASTNQTSMYLCASSLGREVDTQYFGPGTRLTVL.

The chain links TRBV19 to TRBJ1-1; D may be TRBD1 (6 bases). The CDR3 runs 14 residues. Germline values: CDR1 LNHDA, CDR2 SQIVND (reference sequence). Trimming took off 1 base at V and 4 bases at J, with 10 bases between the two ends. The chain's CDR3 is CASSIVGGSTEAFF. The DNA of the CDR3 is TGTGCCAGTAGTATAGTTGGGGGCTCCACTGAAGCTTTCTTT.

V and J are TRBV2 and TRBJ1-2; TRBD1 aligns across 10 bases. Germline V CDR1 and CDR2: SNHLY, FYNNEI. This CDR3 has 15 residues. V dropped 4 bases and J dropped 3; count of bases not matched to a gene: 5. The CDR3 sequence: CASSVDRGRDYGYTF. The CDR3 coding sequence is TGTGCCAGCAGTGTAGACAGGGGGCGCGACTATGGCTACACCTTC. Variable domain in full (rest from reference TRBV2 and TRBJ1-2): EPEVTQTPSHQVTQMGQEVILRCVPISNHLYFYWYRQILGQKVEFLVSFYNNEISEKSEIFDDQFSVERPDGSNFTLKIRSTKLEDSAMYFCASSVDRGRDYGYTFGSGTRLTVV.

The chain combines TRBV2 with TRBJ2-3; D gene uncertain. Germline CDR1 is SNHLY and CDR2 is FYNNEI. The V and J ends lost 6 bases and 4 bases respectively, with 8 bases between them. The CDR3 totals 12 residues. In DNA form, the CDR3 reads TGTGCCAGCAGGGAGTTCGCAGATACGCAGTATTTT. The encoded protein is CASREFADTQYF.

V usage is TRBV21-1 and J usage is TRBJ2-1; the listed D gene, TRBD2, was not tested against the DNA. TRBV21-1 is a listed pseudogene. The length of the CDR3 is 20 residues. The CDR3 DNA reads as TGTGCCAGCAGTAAGGAGTGGGGACTAGAGGTCTTGAAGTGGAGCACTGAGCAGTTCTTC. It yields the protein CASSKEWGLEVLKWSTEQFF.